These 12 T cell receptor beta chains originate from one sample sequenced in a study of cytomegalovirus exposure and HLA in healthy donors. Amplification used 60 Vbeta primers and 13 Jbeta primers. TCRdb's copy holds only in-frame clones and misses some; the assay was immunoSEQ multiplex PCR. The sample lists 65,000 to 75,000 clones, 68% occurring once. Input material: PBMCs. The receptor set was obtained from a middle-aged man in good health and CMV-seropositive.

The CDR3 here is CASSSQTGVAYEQYF. In DNA, the CDR3 is TGCGCCAGCAGCTCGCAGACAGGGGTTGCCTACGAGCAGTACTTC. The J gene is TRBJ2-7, the V gene TRBV4-1; TRBD1 aligns across 8 bases. Germline-derived CDR1 and CDR2 are MGHRA and YSYEKL. The CDR3 extends over 15 amino acids. Trimming removed 5 bases from V and 2 bases from J; junction bases left unmatched: 8.

This chain joins TRBV27 and TRBJ2-7, with 7 positions matching TRBD2. CDR1 and CDR2 (germline): MNHEY, SMNVEV (reference sequence). With V trimmed by 4 bases and J by 0 bases, 3 bases remained unmatched. The CDR3 consists of 14 residues. The CDR3 region is CASSSRGGSYEQYF. CDR3 coding DNA: TGTGCCAGCAGTTCCCGCGGGGGCTCCTACGAGCAGTACTTC.

The CDR3 DNA reads TGTGCCAGCAGTGAATTGGAGGCCTACGAGCAGTACTTC. Its translation is CASSELEAYEQYF. The gene calls are TRBV25-1 and TRBJ2-5; tentatively, D is TRBD2 (5 bases). With the DNA end fitting TRBJ2-7 better, the J assignment may be wrong. The CDR3 length is 13 residues. CDR1 is MGHDK, CDR2 SYGVNS, per germline.

The V gene is TRBV2, the J gene TRBJ1-1, with 7 positions matching TRBD1. V trimming: 7 bases; J trimming: 6 bases; junction bases outside the gene matches: 11. The CDR3 has 14 amino acids. CDR1 and CDR2 (germline): SNHLY, FYNNEI. CDR3 DNA: TGTGCCAGCACCGATATACAGGGGATGGCTGAAGCTTTCTTT. Protein: CASTDIQGMAEAFF.

V usage is TRBV15 and J usage is TRBJ1-1, with D uncertain. The germline CDR1 and CDR2 sequences are LNHNV and YYDKDF (reference sequence). The CDR3 is 12 residues long. V gave up 3 bases and J gave up 1 base, with 3 bases separating them. CDR3 DNA sequence: TGTGCCACCAGCAGCTGGAACACTGAAGCTTTCTTT. It specifies CATSSWNTEAFF.

The V gene is TRBV25-1, the J gene TRBJ2-1; D might be TRBD1 (6 bases). Trimming took 2 bases from V and 9 from J, leaving 8 bases between them. Germline V gene sequence: CDR1 MGHDK, CDR2 SYGVNS. The CDR3 runs 12 residues. In DNA form, the CDR3 reads TGTGCCAGCAGTGAAAGAGGGGGTGAGCAGTTCTTC. Translation: CASSERGGEQFF.

The chain employs TRBV11-2 and TRBJ1-1; 7 bases align to TRBD1. Unmatched junction bases numbered 8, after V lost 6 bases and J lost 1 base. The germline V gene encodes CDR1 SGHAT and CDR2 FQNNGV. The CDR3 is made up of 15 amino acids. CDR3 DNA sequence: TGTGCCAGCAGATCCGCCGGGACAGCGAACACTGAAGCTTTCTTT. This gives the protein CASRSAGTANTEAFF.

This rearrangement joins TRBV10-3 to TRBJ1-1; weak D call: TRBD1 (5 bases). The CDR3 totals 17 residues. Germline lookup yields CDR1 ENHRY and CDR2 SYGVKD. V was shortened by 0 bases and J by 5 bases, with 19 bases between the two germline ends. In DNA, the CDR3 is TGTGCCATCAGTGAGTCTTGGGTAAGACAGCCGCGGACTGAAGCTTTCTTT. Amino acid sequence: CAISESWVRQPRTEAFF.

The rearrangement uses TRBV5-1 and TRBJ1-3; TRBD1 agrees at 7 bases. CDR1 and CDR2 (germline): SGHRS, YFSETQ. V was pared by 4 bases and J by 2 bases, with 9 bases of the junction left unmatched. This CDR3 is 16 amino acids long. The CDR3 DNA follows: TGCGCCAGCAGCCCCCAAACGCAGGGGGCTGGAAACACCATATATTTT. This sequence encodes CASSPQTQGAGNTIYF.

This clone was counted between two and nine times. The chain joins TRBV2 to TRBJ2-3, with D perhaps TRBD1 (5 bases). Germline V CDR1 and CDR2: SNHLY, FYNNEI. The CDR3 covers 14 residues. V was cut by 6 bases and J by 0 bases, with 10 bases left in between. The CDR3 coding sequence is TGTGCCAGCAGGAGGACAACTAGCACAGATACGCAGTATTTT. It codes for CASRRTTSTDTQYF. Looking up the rest from reference TRBV2 and TRBJ2-3 gives the full variable domain: EPEVTQTPSHQVTQMGQEVILRCVPISNHLYFYWYRQILGQKVEFLVSFYNNEISEKSEIFDDQFSVERPDGSNFTLKIRSTKLEDSAMYFCASRRTTSTDTQYFGPGTRLTVL.

Details on this clone: The junction departs from germline at one end; a sequencing error may be responsible. The CDR3 bases are TGTGCTAGCAGCATTTCACAGGGTCGCGAGCAGTACTTC. Residues: CASSISQGREQYF. The V call is TRBV7-7, the J call TRBJ2-7; TRBD1 might be the D (6 bases). The CDR3 loop spans 13 amino acids. The germline V gene has CDR1 SSHAT and CDR2 FNYEAQ (reference sequence).

The rearrangement uses TRBV29-1 and TRBJ2-7; D is uncertain. Germline V gene data show CDR1 as SQVTM and CDR2 as ANQGSEA. The V end lost 4 bases, the J end lost 2 bases, and 9 bases lay between the germline ends. This CDR3 has 12 residues. The CDR3 coding sequence is TGCAGCGTTGCCAGGAACGCCTACGAGCAGTACTTC. Translation: CSVARNAYEQYF.